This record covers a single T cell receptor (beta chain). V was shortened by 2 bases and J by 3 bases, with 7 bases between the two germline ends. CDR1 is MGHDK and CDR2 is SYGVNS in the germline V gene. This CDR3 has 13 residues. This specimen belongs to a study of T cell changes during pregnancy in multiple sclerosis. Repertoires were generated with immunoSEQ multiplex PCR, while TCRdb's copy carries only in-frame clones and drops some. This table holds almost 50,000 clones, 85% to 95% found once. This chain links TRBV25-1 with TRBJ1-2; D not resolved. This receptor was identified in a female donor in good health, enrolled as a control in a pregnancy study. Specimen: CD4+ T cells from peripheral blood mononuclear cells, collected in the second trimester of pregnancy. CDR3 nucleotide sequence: TGTGCCAGCAGTGAAGGACTTCACTATGGCTACACCTTC. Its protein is CASSEGLHYGYTF.